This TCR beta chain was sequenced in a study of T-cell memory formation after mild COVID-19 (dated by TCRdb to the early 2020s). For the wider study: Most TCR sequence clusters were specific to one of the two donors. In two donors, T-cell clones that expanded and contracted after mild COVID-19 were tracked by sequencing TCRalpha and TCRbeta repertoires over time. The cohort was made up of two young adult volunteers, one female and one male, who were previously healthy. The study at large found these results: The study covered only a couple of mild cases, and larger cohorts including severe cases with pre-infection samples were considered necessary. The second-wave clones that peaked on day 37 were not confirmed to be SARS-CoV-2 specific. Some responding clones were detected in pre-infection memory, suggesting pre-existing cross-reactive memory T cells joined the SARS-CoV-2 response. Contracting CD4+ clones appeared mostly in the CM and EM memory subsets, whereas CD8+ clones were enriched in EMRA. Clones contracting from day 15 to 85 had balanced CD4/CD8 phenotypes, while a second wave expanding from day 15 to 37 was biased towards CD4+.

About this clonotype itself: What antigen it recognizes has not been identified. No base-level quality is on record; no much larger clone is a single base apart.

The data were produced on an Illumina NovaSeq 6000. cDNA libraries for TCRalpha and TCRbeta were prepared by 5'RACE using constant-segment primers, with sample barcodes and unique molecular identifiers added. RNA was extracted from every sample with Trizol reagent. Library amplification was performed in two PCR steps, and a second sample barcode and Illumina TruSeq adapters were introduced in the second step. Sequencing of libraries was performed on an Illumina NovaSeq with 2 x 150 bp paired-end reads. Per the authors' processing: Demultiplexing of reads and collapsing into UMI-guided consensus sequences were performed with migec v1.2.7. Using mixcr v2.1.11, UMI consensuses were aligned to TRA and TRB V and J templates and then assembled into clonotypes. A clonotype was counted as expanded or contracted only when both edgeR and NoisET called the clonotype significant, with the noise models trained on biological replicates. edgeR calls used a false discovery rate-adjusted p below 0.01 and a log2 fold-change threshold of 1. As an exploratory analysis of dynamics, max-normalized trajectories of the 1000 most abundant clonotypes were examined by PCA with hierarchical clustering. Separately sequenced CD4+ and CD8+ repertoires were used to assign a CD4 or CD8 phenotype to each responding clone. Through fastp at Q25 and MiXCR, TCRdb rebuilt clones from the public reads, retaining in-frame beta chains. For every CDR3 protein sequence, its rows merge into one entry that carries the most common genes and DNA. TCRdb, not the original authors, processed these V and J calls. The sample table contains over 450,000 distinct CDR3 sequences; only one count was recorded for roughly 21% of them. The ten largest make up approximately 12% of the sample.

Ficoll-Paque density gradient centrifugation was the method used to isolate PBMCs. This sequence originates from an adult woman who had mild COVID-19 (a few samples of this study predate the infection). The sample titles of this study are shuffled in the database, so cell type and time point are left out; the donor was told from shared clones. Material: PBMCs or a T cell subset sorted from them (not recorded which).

The DNA sequence follows: TGTGCCAGCAGCCGACTAGCGGGCCCCCAGGCGGAGCAGTTCTTC. The resulting protein is CASSRLAGPQAEQFF. The chain was built from TRBV7-9 and TRBJ2-1; the junction holds 10 bases that match TRBD2. V has 5 bases trimmed and J has 10 bases trimmed; junction bases matching no gene number 11. In the germline V gene (reference sequence), CDR1 corresponds to SEHNR and CDR2 to FQNEAQ. There are 15 amino acids in the CDR3, from cysteine to phenylalanine inclusive. CDR3 DNA is the only sequence kept; it has 45 bases, read in frame from the first base.